This T cell receptor beta chain appears in the sequencing data of a study of shared clonotypes between healthy human individuals. Study observations and caveats: In a handful of donors, around 5.5% of naive CD4 clonotypes appeared in common. Generation probability values for non-shared clonotypes were lower than those for clonotypes shared by all four donors. Larger estimated richness was generally seen in naive subsets than in memory subsets.

Points on this clone: Its cognate antigen is unknown.

Each subset's genomic DNA was shared equally among a number of immunoSEQ plates. Profiled with immunoSEQ multiplex PCR; TCRdb holds only in-frame clones, not every one. The sample yields about 2 million clones, 85% to 95% seen once. This clonotype originated in a man aged 18 to 35 in good health. The specimen sequenced was naive CD4+ T cells sorted from blood. Regarding subset: CD45RA+ positively selected.

The CDR3 reads CASSESRGNQPQHF. The CDR3 DNA follows: TGCGCCAGCAGTGAGTCGAGGGGCAATCAGCCCCAGCATTTT. The V call is TRBV10-2, the J call TRBJ1-5; D is unclear. This CDR3 has 14 amino acids. V lost 0 bases and J lost 2, with 5 bases in between. Germline CDR1 reads WSHSY; CDR2 reads SAAADI.